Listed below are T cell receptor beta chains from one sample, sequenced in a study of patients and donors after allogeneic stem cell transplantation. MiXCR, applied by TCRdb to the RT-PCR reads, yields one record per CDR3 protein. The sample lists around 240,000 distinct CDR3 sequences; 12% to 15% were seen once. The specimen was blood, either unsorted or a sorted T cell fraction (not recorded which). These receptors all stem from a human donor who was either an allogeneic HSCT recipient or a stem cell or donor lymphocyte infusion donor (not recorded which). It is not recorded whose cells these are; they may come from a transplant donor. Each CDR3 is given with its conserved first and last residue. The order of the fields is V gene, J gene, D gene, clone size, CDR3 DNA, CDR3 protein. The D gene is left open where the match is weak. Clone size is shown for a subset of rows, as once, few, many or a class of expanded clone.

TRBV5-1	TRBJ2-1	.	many	TGCGCCAGCAGCCCACACGGTAGCAATGAGCAGTTCTTC	CASSPHGSNEQFF
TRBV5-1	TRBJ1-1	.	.	TGCGCCAGCAGCAGACCCTCGGGAAACACTGAAGCTTTCTTT	CASSRPSGNTEAFF
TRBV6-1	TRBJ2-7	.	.	TGTGCCAGCAGTCCTGACAGCCATGGATTGGGGGAGCAGTACTTC	CASSPDSHGLGEQYF
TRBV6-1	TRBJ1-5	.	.	TGTGCCAGCAGTGTAGGAAGGGTCCATCAGCCCCAGCATTTT	CASSVGRVHQPQHF
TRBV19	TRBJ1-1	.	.	TGTGCCAGTAAGACACAGCAGAACACTGAAGCTTTCTTT	CASKTQQNTEAFF
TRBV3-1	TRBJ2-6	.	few	TGTGCCAGCAGCCTTCGGGCCAACGTCCTGACTTTC	CASSLRANVLTF
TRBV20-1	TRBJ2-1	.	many	TGCAGTGCTAGCTTTAGCTCCTACAATGAGCAGTTCTTC	CSASFSSYNEQFF
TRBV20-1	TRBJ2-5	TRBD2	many	TGCAGTGCCCCTCTAGCGGGGCAAGAGACCCAGTACTTC	CSAPLAGQETQYF
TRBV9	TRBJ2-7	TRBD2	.	TGTGCCAGCAGCGTAGGTACAGCGGGATACGAGCAGTACTTC	CASSVGTAGYEQYF
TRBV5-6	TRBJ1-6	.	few	TGTGCCAGCAGCTTGAGGTCCTCCGGCCTGCAAAATTCACCCCTCCACTTT	CASSLRSSGLQNSPLHF
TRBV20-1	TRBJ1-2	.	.	TGCAGTGCTAGGGGAACGGGACAATCTAGTGGCTACACCTTC	CSARGTGQSSGYTF
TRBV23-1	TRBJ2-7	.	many	TGCGCCAGCAGTCAATCGGAGAGGGGCTCCGAGCAGTACTTC	CASSQSERGSEQYF
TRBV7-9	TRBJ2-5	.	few	TGTGCCAGCAGCTTGGGGACAGCGGAGGGGGAGACCCAGTACTTC	CASSLGTAEGETQYF
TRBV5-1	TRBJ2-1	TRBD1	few	TGCGCCAGCAGCTTGGCCCTTGGGACAGGGCGGAATGAGCAGTTCTTC	CASSLALGTGRNEQFF
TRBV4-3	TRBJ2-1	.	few	TGCGCCAGCAGCCTACAGACCTGGGGTGAGCAGTTCTTC	CASSLQTWGEQFF
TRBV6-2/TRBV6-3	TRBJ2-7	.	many	TGTGCCAGCAGCCGGGACCAGGGTTCGGGCGAGCAGTACTTC	CASSRDQGSGEQYF
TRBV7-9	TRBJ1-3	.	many	TGTGCCAGCAGCTTAATGGTGGACACCATATATTTT	CASSLMVDTIYF
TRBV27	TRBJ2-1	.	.	TGTGCCAGCAGTTTAGTCAAGCGGTCGAGCTCCTACAATGAGCAGTTCTTC	CASSLVKRSSSYNEQFF
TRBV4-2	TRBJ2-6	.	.	TGTGCCAGCAGCCAAGGAGGTGCCGGATCTGGGGCCAACGTCCTGACTTTC	CASSQGGAGSGANVLTF
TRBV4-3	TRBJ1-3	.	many	TGCGCCAGCAGCCAAGATCACCCCAGAGGGCTTGGAAACACCATATATTTT	CASSQDHPRGLGNTIYF
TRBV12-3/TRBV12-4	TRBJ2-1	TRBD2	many	TGTGCCAGCAGTTTAGGCTTTGGGGGGGGAAACCAGTTCTTC	CASSLGFGGGNQFF
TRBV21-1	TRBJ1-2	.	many	TGTGCCAGCAGCGAGGGGGGCAGTTCGAACTATGGCTACACCTTC	CASSEGGSSNYGYTF
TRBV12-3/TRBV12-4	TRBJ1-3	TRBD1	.	TGTGCCAGCAGTGGACAGGAGGGGGGCACCATATATTTT	CASSGQEGGTIYF
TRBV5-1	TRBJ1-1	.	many	TGCGCCAGCAGGGAGGGGGGATCAAACACTGAAGCTTTCTTT	CASREGGSNTEAFF
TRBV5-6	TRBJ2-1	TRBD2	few	TGTGCCAGCAGGAGACTAGCGGGAGCAGTCTACTACAATGAGCAGTTCTTC	CASRRLAGAVYYNEQFF
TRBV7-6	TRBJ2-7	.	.	TGTGCCAGCAGCTTAGACGGGCAGGGTACCCACGAGCAGTACTTC	CASSLDGQGTHEQYF
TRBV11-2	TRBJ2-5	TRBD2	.	TGTGCCAGCAGCTTAGGGGTTAGCGGGAGGGCCGGGGAGACCCAGTACTTC	CASSLGVSGRAGETQYF
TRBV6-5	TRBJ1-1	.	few	TGTGCCAGCAGTTCCCGGGACACCGCGGAGGCTTTCTTT	CASSSRDTAEAFF
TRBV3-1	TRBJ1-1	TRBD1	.	TGTGCCAGCAGCCAAGGGAGCAGGGGGCGTTTCGGAACTGAAGCTTTCTTT	CASSQGSRGRFGTEAFF
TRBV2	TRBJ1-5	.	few	TGTGCCAGCAGTGATCAGGCAGTCAATCAGCCCCAGCATTTT	CASSDQAVNQPQHF
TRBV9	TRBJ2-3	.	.	TGTGCCAGCAGCGTCGAGGACACGGGGAAGTATACGCAGTATTTT	CASSVEDTGKYTQYF
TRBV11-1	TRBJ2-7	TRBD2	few	TGTGCCAGCAGCTCCGGGACTAGCGGGGGCCCAAGCTCCTACGAGCAGTACTTC	CASSSGTSGGPSSYEQYF
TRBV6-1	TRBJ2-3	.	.	TGTGCCAGCAGCCGTAGCGGTTCTAGCACAGATACGCAGTATTTT	CASSRSGSSTDTQYF
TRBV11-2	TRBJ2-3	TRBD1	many	TGTGCCAGCAGCTATCAGCGAAGGGGGCTCCTGAGCACAGATACGCAGTATTTT	CASSYQRRGLLSTDTQYF